The 21 T cell receptor beta chains presented below share a single source sample, sequenced in a study of CD8+ T cells in alopecia areata. Treatment meaning: oral pan-JAK inhibitor, 5-10 mg twice daily. The sequencing template was cDNA reverse transcribed from extracted RNA. Sequenced by immunoSEQ multiplex PCR; TCRdb stores in-frame clones only, minus some. In the table there are tens of thousands of clones, roughly 50% of which are singletons. This specimen consisted of CD8+ T cells sorted from blood, obtained around week 37, from a patient treated with tofacitinib. Receptors originate from a human donor with alopecia areata.

Only a few counts were recorded for this clone. The chain joins TRBV29-1 to TRBJ1-1; a weak D match, TRBD1 (6 bases). Looked up from germline, CDR1 is SQVTM and CDR2 is ANQGSEA. V lost 4 bases and J lost 1, with 7 bases in between. CDR3 length: 12 amino acids. The CDR3 nucleotides are TGCAGCGTTGTAGGGGGGAACACTGAAGCTTTCTTT. This translates into CSVVGGNTEAFF. The whole variable domain, remainder taken from reference TRBV29-1 and TRBJ1-1, is SAVISQKPSRDICQRGTSLTIQCQVDSQVTMMFWYRQQPGQSLTLIATANQGSEATYESGFVIDKFPISRPNLTFSTLTVSNMSPEDSSIYLCSVVGGNTEAFFGQGTRLTVV.

The genes are TRBV29-1 and TRBJ1-1, with D possibly matching TRBD1 (5 bases). The ends were cut back, 7 bases at V and 1 base at J, with 7 bases in the middle. The CDR3 is 11 amino acids. Per the germline V gene, CDR1 is SQVTM and CDR2 is ANQGSEA. The CDR3 sequence: CSATGNTEAFF. The CDR3 coding sequence is TGCAGCGCTACAGGGAACACTGAAGCTTTCTTT.

The CDR3 DNA sequence: TGCAGCGTTGAAGACTTCGCACGGGGGAACACCGGGGAGCTGTTTTTT. As protein: CSVEDFARGNTGELFF. The chain is built from TRBV29-1 and TRBJ2-2, with D maybe TRBD2 (5 bases). Germline V gives CDR1 SQVTM, CDR2 ANQGSEA. Trimming shortened V by 0 bases and J by 1 base, and 12 bases separated the two germline ends. This CDR3 region has 16 residues.

This clone was detected only a few times. The chain links TRBV30 to TRBJ2-3, with unresolved D. This CDR3 spans 13 amino acids. The V gene's germline CDR1 is GTSNPN and CDR2 SVGIG (reference sequence). Trimming took off 5 bases at V and 2 bases at J, with 11 bases between the two ends. This CDR3 is CAWASFYTDTQYF. The CDR3 DNA is TGTGCCTGGGCGAGCTTCTACACAGATACGCAGTATTTT. The full variable domain, rest sourced from reference TRBV30 and TRBJ2-3, is SQTIHQWPATLVQPVGSPLSLECTVEGTSNPNLYWYRQAAGRGLQLLFYSVGIGQISSEVPQNLSASRPQDRQFILSSKKLLLSDSGFYLCAWASFYTDTQYFGPGTRLTVL.

The genes are TRBV9 and TRBJ2-2, with 8 bases identical to TRBD2. Losses at the gene ends were 6 bases for V and 7 bases for J; bases not matched to a gene: 11. CDR1 and CDR2 from the germline V gene are SGDLS and YYNGEE. This CDR3 comprises 15 residues. The CDR3 here is CASTWTGGALGELFF. DNA of the CDR3: TGTGCCAGCACCTGGACGGGAGGGGCACTCGGGGAGCTGTTTTTT.

The chain combines TRBV6-1 with TRBJ2-4; D unresolved. The germline V gene encodes CDR1 MNHNS and CDR2 SASEGT. This CDR3 comprises 17 residues. Trimming took 2 bases from V and 0 from J, leaving 14 bases between them. This CDR3 reads CASSELRTAVAKNIQYF. The CDR3 DNA reads TGTGCCAGCAGTGAATTAAGGACCGCTGTAGCCAAAAACATTCAGTACTTC.

V usage is TRBV27 and J usage is TRBJ2-7, with D unclear. Germline CDR1 MNHEY, CDR2 SMNVEV (reference sequence). The CDR3 runs to 12 residues. V dropped 5 bases and J dropped 3 bases, with 8 bases sitting between them. CDR3 sequence reads: CASSPTGYEQYF. The CDR3 DNA reads as TGTGCCAGCAGTCCGACTGGCTACGAGCAGTACTTC.

The chain has TRBV4-1 and TRBJ1-5; weak D call: TRBD1 (6 bases). This CDR3 region has 14 residues. V shed 1 base and J shed 4 bases, with 8 bases lying between them. Germline V gene lookup returns CDR1 MGHRA and CDR2 YSYEKL. CDR3 in DNA: TGCGCCAGCAGCCAAGTTCAGGGGAATCAGCCCCAGCATTTT. It encodes CASSQVQGNQPQHF.

The chain combines TRBV2 with TRBJ2-2, with D unresolved. CDR1 and CDR2 from the germline V gene are SNHLY and FYNNEI. V was pared by 3 bases and J by 8 bases, with 13 bases between. This CDR3 spans 14 amino acids. In DNA, the CDR3 is TGTGCCAGCAGTGAGATGGACCTGCCGGGGGAGCTGTTTTTT. It is translated as CASSEMDLPGELFF.

This clone has only one observation. The chain carries TRBV7-9 and TRBJ2-7, with D hard to call. CDR3 length: 11 residues. V was shortened by 5 bases and J by 6 bases, with 8 bases between the two germline ends. Looked up from germline, CDR1 is SEHNR and CDR2 is FQNEAQ (reference sequence). In DNA form, the CDR3 reads TGTGCCAGCAGCCATGGATCCGAGCAGTACTTC. It encodes CASSHGSEQYF.

The CDR3 DNA sequence: TGTGCCAGCAGTGAAACGAGGGCCTACGAGCAGTACTTC. As protein: CASSETRAYEQYF. The chain links TRBV25-1 to TRBJ2-7; TRBD2 might be the D (5 bases). The CDR3 sequence is 13 residues long. Germline V gene data show CDR1 as MGHDK and CDR2 as SYGVNS. V was clipped by 2 bases and J by 2 bases, with 7 bases between them.

The V gene is TRBV9, the J gene TRBJ2-1; D tentatively fits TRBD1 or TRBD2 (6 bases each). Germline assignment: CDR1 SGDLS and CDR2 YYNGEE. V was trimmed by 0 bases and J by 3 bases, leaving 10 bases between them. This CDR3 spans 15 amino acids. CDR3 nucleotides: TGTGCCAGCAGCGTAGCCAGGGGACTCTACAATGAGCAGTTCTTC. It translates to CASSVARGLYNEQFF.

V usage is TRBV29-1 and J usage is TRBJ2-3, with 10 bases aligning to TRBD2. From germline, CDR1 is SQVTM and CDR2 ANQGSEA. After removal of 6 bases from V and 2 bases from J, the junction contained 11 bases not matched to a gene. The CDR3 is made up of 16 amino acids. CDR3 DNA: TGCAGCGTCCTAGCGGGGGCTAGCGGGATCACAGATACGCAGTATTTT. The encoded protein is CSVLAGASGITDTQYF.

This clone was observed a few times. The chain employs TRBV19 and TRBJ1-2, with D perhaps matching TRBD1 (5 bases). V was cut by 4 bases and J by 5 bases, with 17 bases left in between. The CDR3 totals 15 residues. Germline V gene sequence: CDR1 LNHDA, CDR2 SQIVND (reference sequence). Here the CDR3 DNA reads TGTGCCAGTAGTAACCGCCCCTACACAGGATATGGCTACACCTTC. This codes for CASSNRPYTGYGYTF.

The genes are TRBV7-9 and TRBJ2-5, with a possible D match to TRBD1 (6 bases). Per the germline V gene, CDR1 is SEHNR and CDR2 is FQNEAQ (reference sequence). V was shortened by 5 bases and J by 0 bases, with 10 bases between the two germline ends. This CDR3 has 14 residues. CDR3: CASSHTGYQETQYF. The CDR3 coding sequence is TGTGCCAGCAGCCATACAGGGTACCAAGAGACCCAGTACTTC.

In this sample, this clone turned up a few times. The V gene is TRBV2, the J gene TRBJ2-1, with D tentatively TRBD2 (6 bases). The CDR3 has 15 amino acids. With 6 bases removed from V and 4 bases from J, the gap between germline ends came to 16 bases. Per germline, CDR1 SNHLY and CDR2 FYNNEI. The CDR3 protein is CASRPAGGWYNEQFF. The CDR3 DNA follows: TGTGCCAGCAGGCCCGCCGGGGGATGGTACAATGAGCAGTTCTTC.

A few counts support this clone. V usage is TRBV11-1 and J usage is TRBJ2-7; 11 positions agree with TRBD1. Germline values: CDR1 SGHAT, CDR2 FQDESV (reference sequence). Unmatched junction bases numbered 4, after V lost 5 bases and J lost 4 bases. The CDR3 is 14 amino acids. CDR3: CASSQGTGGYEQYF. CDR3 sequence (DNA): TGTGCCAGCAGCCAAGGGACAGGGGGTTACGAGCAGTACTTC.

This clone has more than one count but fewer than ten. The chain is built from TRBV25-1 and TRBJ2-1; D tentatively reads TRBD1 or TRBD2 (5 bases each). Between the trimmed V and J ends, which lost 4 bases and 12 bases, there was a span of 10 bases. CDR1 and CDR2 (germline): MGHDK, SYGVNS. This CDR3 contains 11 residues. In DNA form, the CDR3 reads TGTGCCAGCAGTGCGGGGACGCGGCAGTTCTTC. It yields the protein CASSAGTRQFF.

This clone has more than one count but fewer than ten. The germline gene is not matched at one end of the junction; a read error may be the cause. The chain combines TRBV7-8 with TRBJ2-3; no clear D. CDR1 is SGHVS, CDR2 FQNEAQ, per germline. The CDR3 sequence is 12 residues long. The CDR3 DNA is TGTGCCAGCAGCTTAGCGCCGCGCGCGGAGAGTTTT. This codes for CASSLAPRAESF.

The chain carries TRBV7-9 and TRBJ2-3; tentative D call: TRBD2 (6 bases). The germline gives CDR1 SEHNR, CDR2 FQNEAQ (reference sequence). The CDR3 loop spans 15 amino acids. The V end lost 5 bases, the J end lost 1 base, and 13 bases lay between the germline ends. The CDR3 spells CASSRVGSGTDTQYF. The CDR3 DNA follows: TGTGCCAGCAGCCGAGTCGGGAGCGGCACAGATACGCAGTATTTT.

This sequence joins TRBV6-5 and TRBJ2-4; no clear D gene. The CDR3 is 14 residues long. The ends were cut back, 4 bases at V and 8 bases at J, with 15 bases in the middle. Germline-derived CDR1 and CDR2 are MNHEY and SVGAGI. The DNA of the CDR3 is TGTGCCAGCAGTTCCTCCGGGCTACGAGACATTCAGTACTTC. As protein: CASSSSGLRDIQYF.